A single TCR beta chain is shown here with its context. What it recognizes is unknown. The sample originates from a study of cytomegalovirus exposure and HLA in healthy donors. At the level of the study: From HLA-typed donors, an early data release held tens of millions of unique TCRs.

PCR used 60 Vbeta primers and 13 Jbeta primers. TCRdb keeps only in-frame clones here, not all; method: immunoSEQ multiplex PCR. The sample lists 100,000 to 150,000 clones; 65% to 80% were seen once. The CDR3 is 15 residues long. V was trimmed by 2 bases and J by 0 bases, leaving 10 bases between them. Germline V gene data show CDR1 as MGHDK and CDR2 as SYGVNS. Findings of the study overall: About 87% or about 30% of the time was how often most TCR beta V segments were productive, according to an earlier analysis.

The specimen was PBMCs. The origin of this receptor is a male donor in good health and CMV-seropositive. V and J are TRBV25-1 and TRBJ2-5; D uncertain. The DNA for the CDR3 is TGTGCCAGCAGTGAAATATACAGTCACCAAGAGACCCAGTACTTC. It encodes CASSEIYSHQETQYF.